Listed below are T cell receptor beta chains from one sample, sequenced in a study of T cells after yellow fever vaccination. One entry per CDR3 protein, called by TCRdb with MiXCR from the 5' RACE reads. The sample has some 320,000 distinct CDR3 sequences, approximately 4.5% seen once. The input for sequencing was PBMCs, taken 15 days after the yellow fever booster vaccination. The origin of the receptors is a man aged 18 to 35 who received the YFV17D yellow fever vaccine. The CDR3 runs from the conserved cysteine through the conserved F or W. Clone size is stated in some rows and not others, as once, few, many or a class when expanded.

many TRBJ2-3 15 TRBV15 CATRSQGQDTDTQYF
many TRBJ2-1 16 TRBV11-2 CASSSILSGVLNEQFF
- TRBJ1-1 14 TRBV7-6 CASSSTDRNTEAFF
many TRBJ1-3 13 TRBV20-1 CSALDRSGNTIYF
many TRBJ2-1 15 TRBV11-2 CASSPRTGAYNEQFF
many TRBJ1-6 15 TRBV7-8 CASSLQGRGGSPLHF
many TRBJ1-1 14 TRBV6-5 CASSSGQGIPEAFF
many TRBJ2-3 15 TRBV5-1 CASSLEGQHADTQYF
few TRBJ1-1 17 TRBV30 CAWSADRGMGKNTEAFF
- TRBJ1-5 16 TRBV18 CASSPRGGRGNQPQHF
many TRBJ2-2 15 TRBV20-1 CSASVGLANTGELFF
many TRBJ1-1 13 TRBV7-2 CASSVDTNTEAFF
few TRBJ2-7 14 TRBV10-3 CAISGRGGSGEQYF
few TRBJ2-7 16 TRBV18 CASSPPYRGIEPEQYF
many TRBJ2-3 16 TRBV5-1 CASSLFLADYTDTQYF
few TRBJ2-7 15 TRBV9 CASSATGVLGYEQYF
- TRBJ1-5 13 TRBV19 CASSIEGRQPQHF
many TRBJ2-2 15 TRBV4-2 CASTSRAASVGELFF
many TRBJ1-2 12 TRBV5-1 CASSESHYGYTF
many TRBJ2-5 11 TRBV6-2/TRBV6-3 CASTGGETQYF
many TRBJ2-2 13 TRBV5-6 CASRVMNTGELFF
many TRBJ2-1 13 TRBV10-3 CAISPGGLDEQFF
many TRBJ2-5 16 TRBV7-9 CASSFRGTGDQETQYF